This T cell receptor (beta chain) was captured by sequencing in a study of T cells in Graves' hyperthyroidism and ophthalmopathy. Whole-study context: Peripheral blood samples were taken at initial diagnosis, prior to any treatment. Study-wide results and caveats: Ophthalmopathy onset followed model prediction by a median around six months.

There were TCR beta CDR3 regions amplified from RNA transcripts. The HTBI primer set drove a first-round RT-PCR of the TCR CDR3. From the multiplex PCR reads, TCRdb called clonotypes with MiXCR, one entry per CDR3 protein. The sample lists some 570,000 distinct CDR3 sequences; more than 15% were seen once. Enrolled ophthalmopathy patients presented with a Clinical Activity Score of at least 3, a NOSPECS grade of at least 4, and disease duration under 3 months. V was cut by 4 bases and J by 2 bases, with 12 bases left in between. The CDR3 sequence is 14 residues long. CDR1 SGHRS and CDR2 YFSETQ come from the germline V gene. This clonotype was detected many times. Its antigen is not known.

This clonotype originated in a woman younger than 35 with Graves' ophthalmopathy. V gene TRBV5-1 combines with J gene TRBJ1-2, with D tentatively TRBD1 (5 bases). Sample: blood. The CDR3 DNA is TGCGCCAGCAGCATTACGACAGCGAACTATGGCTACACCTTC. Protein product: CASSITTANYGYTF.